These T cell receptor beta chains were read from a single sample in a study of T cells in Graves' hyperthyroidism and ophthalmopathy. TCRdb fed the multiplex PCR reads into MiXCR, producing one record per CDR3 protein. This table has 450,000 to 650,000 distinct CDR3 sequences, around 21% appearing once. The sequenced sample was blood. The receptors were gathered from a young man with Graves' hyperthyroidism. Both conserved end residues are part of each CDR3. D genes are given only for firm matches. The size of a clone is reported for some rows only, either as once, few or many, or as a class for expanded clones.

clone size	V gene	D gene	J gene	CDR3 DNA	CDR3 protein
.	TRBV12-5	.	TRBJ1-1	TGTGCTAGTGGTTTGATGTGGGGAGGCGTGAACACTGAAGCTTTCTTT	CASGLMWGGVNTEAFF
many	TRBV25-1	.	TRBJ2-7	TGTGCCAGCAGTTTCAGGGGCAACTACGAGCAGTACTTC	CASSFRGNYEQYF
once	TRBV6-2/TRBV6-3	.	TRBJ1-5	TGTGCCAGCAGTTCCCCGCACAGGGTTGCGTCACAGCCCCAGCATTTT	CASSSPHRVASQPQHF
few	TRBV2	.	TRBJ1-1	TGTGCCAGCAGTGAAACCCCTATTACGAACACTGAAGCTTTCTTT	CASSETPITNTEAFF
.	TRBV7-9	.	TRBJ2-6	TGTGCCAGCAGCTTAGACCGGGGAGGGGCCAACGTCCTGACTTTC	CASSLDRGGANVLTF
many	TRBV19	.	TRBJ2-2	TGTGCCAGTAGTGCCCCATCGGGGCCAGGGGACACCGGGGAGCTGTTTTTT	CASSAPSGPGDTGELFF
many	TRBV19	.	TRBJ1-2	TGTGCCAGTAGTAAGACGTATGGCTACACCTTC	CASSKTYGYTF
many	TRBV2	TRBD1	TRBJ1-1	TGTGCCAGCAGGACCACAGGGGGCACTGAAGCTTTCTTT	CASRTTGGTEAFF
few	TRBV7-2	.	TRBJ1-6	TGTGCCAGCAGCTTAGTCCCAAGGGGTTCACCCCTCCACTTT	CASSLVPRGSPLHF
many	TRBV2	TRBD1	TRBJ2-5	TGTGCCAGCTTTAGGACAGGGCAAGAGACCCAGTACTTC	CASFRTGQETQYF
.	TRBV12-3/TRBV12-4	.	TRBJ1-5	TGTGCCAGCAGTCTGGGCGGGGGGATCTATCAGCCCCAGCATTTT	CASSLGGGIYQPQHF
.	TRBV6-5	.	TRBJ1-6	TGTGCCAGCAGTTCGGGGGGCCCAGGGTATTGGGATTCACCCCTCCACTTT	CASSSGGPGYWDSPLHF
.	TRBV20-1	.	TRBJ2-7	TGCAGTGCTAGGAGGGTGGGCTACGAGCAGTACTTC	CSARRVGYEQYF
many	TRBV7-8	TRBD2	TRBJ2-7	TGTGCCAGCAGCCCCATGGGGGGGGCGGGGGGAGTCGAGCAGTACTTC	CASSPMGGAGGVEQYF
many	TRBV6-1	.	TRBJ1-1	TGTGCCAGCAGTGAACGGGTCCGTACCAACACTGAAGCTTTCTTT	CASSERVRTNTEAFF
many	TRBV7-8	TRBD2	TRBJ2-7	TGTGCCAGCAAGAAGGCACTAGCGGGGGGCTCCTACGAGCAGTACTTC	CASKKALAGGSYEQYF
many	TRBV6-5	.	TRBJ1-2	TGTGCCAGCAGTTACTCTTGGGTCCGGGTCGCGGAGGGCTACACCTTC	CASSYSWVRVAEGYTF
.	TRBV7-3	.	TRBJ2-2	TGTTCCAGCAGCCTTCGACTCGGCTTGGGTCTGAACACCGGGGAGCTGTTTTTT	CSSSLRLGLGLNTGELFF
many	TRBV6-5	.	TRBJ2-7	TGTGCCAGCAGTTATGGGCAGCCAGCCTACGAGCAGTACTTC	CASSYGQPAYEQYF
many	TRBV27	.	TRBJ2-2	TGTGCCAGCAGTTTATCATCACACTTTAACACCGGGGAGCTGTTTTTT	CASSLSSHFNTGELFF
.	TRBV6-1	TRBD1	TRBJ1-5	TGTGCCAGCATGGACAGGGGAAGCAATCAGCCCCAGCATTTT	CASMDRGSNQPQHF
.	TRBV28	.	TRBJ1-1	TGTGCCAGCAGCCGAGGGCCTTTTCTGGCTTTCTTT	CASSRGPFLAFF
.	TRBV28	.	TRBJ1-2	TGTGCCAGCAGCCATGCCGCGGCAGGGGAGTTGGGCTACACCTTC	CASSHAAAGELGYTF
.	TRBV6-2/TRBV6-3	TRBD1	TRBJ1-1	TGTGCCAGCAGTAGTAACAGGGGCACTGAAGCTTTCTTT	CASSSNRGTEAFF
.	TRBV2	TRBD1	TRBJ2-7	TGTGCCAGCAGTGCGGGACAGCTAGCCTACGAGCAGTACTTC	CASSAGQLAYEQYF
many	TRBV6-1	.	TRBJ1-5	TGTGCCAGCAGTGAAGATGGGGTCCAGCCCCAGCATTTT	CASSEDGVQPQHF
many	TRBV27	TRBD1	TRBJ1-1	TGTGCCAGCAGTCCCGGGACAGGGGAAGTCGGAAACACTGAAGCTTTCTTT	CASSPGTGEVGNTEAFF